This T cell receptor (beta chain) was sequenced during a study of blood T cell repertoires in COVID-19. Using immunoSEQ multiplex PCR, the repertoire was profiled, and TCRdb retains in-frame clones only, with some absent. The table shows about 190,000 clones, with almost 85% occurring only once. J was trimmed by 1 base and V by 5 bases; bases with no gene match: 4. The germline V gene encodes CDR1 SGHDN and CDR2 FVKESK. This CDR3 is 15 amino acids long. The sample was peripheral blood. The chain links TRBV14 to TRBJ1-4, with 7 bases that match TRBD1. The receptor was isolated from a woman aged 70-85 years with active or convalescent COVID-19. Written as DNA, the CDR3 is TGTGCCAGCAGCGTCAGACAGGGAACTAATGAAAAACTGTTTTTT. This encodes CASSVRQGTNEKLFF.